This entry lists 15 T cell receptor beta chains sequenced from one sample in a study of cytomegalovirus exposure and HLA in healthy donors (dated by TCRdb to about 2017). The protocol used for the library was the immunoSEQ multiplex PCR assay. For the multiplex PCR, a mixture combining 60 forward primers for TCR Vbeta segments and 13 reverse primers for TCR Jbeta segments was used. Not all clones reach the TCRdb copy of this immuneACCESS table, which keeps in-frame sequences only. Checked studies attribute under half of the gap to unresolved V genes and leave the rest unexplained. This sample comprises around 150,000 clones, over 65% of them detected only once. In total, the top ten clones hold less than 3.5% of the sample. The sample taken for sequencing was PBMCs. The origin of the receptors is a woman aged 35 to 49 in good health and CMV-seropositive.

The chain is built from TRBV7-9 and TRBJ2-3; TRBD2 agrees at 7 bases. Germline CDR1 SEHNR, CDR2 FQNEAQ (reference sequence). There are 16 residues in the CDR3. V lost 1 base, J lost 2 bases, and 6 bases stayed unmatched. The CDR3 spells CASSLVTGGSTDTQYF. The DNA of the CDR3 is TGTGCCAGCAGCTTAGTAACGGGGGGATCCACAGATACGCAGTATTTT.

CDR3 DNA: TGTGCCAGCAGCGAGCCGGGACTCAGCTCTGGAAACACCATATATTTT. As protein: CASSEPGLSSGNTIYF. The gene calls are TRBV5-6 and TRBJ1-3; D may be TRBD1 (5 bases). Germline CDR1 is SGHDT and CDR2 is YYEEEE. The CDR3 runs 16 residues. Trimming stripped 4 bases from V and 0 bases from J, with 14 bases between.

V usage is TRBV5-1 and J usage is TRBJ2-2; 7 bases line up with TRBD2. CDR3 length: 14 amino acids. Germline trimming cut 5 bases from V and 5 bases from J; bases unmatched to any gene: 6. CDR1 is SGHRS and CDR2 is YFSETQ in the germline V gene. CDR3: CASRPSSGTGELFF. CDR3 DNA sequence: TGCGCCAGCAGACCTTCTAGCGGAACCGGGGAGCTGTTTTTT.

V gene TRBV7-6 combines with J gene TRBJ2-2; TRBD2 is a possible D gene (6 bases). CDR3 length: 16 amino acids. Germline V CDR1 and CDR2: SGHVS, FNYEAQ. Trimming shortened V by 1 base and J by 4 bases, and 13 bases separated the two germline ends. The CDR3 sequence is CASSLELRGGTGELFF. The CDR3 nucleotides are TGTGCCAGCAGCTTAGAGCTGCGGGGTGGCACCGGGGAGCTGTTTTTT.

The gene calls are TRBV7-2 and TRBJ2-2; the D gene is possibly TRBD1 (6 bases). The CDR3 length is 15 residues. Germline V gene lookup returns CDR1 SGHTA and CDR2 FQGNSA. V lost 5 bases, J lost 0 bases, and 10 bases lay in between. The CDR3 sequence is CASSVDSANTGELFF. In DNA, the CDR3 is TGTGCCAGCAGCGTGGACAGTGCGAACACCGGGGAGCTGTTTTTT.

The chain joins TRBV5-4 to TRBJ2-6, with D tentatively TRBD2 (7 bases). V lost 3 bases to trimming and J lost 0 bases, with 13 bases between them. This CDR3 spans 17 amino acids. CDR1 and CDR2 from the germline V gene are SGHNT and YYREEE (reference sequence). The CDR3 loop is CASSSGGAVSGANVLTF. The CDR3 DNA is TGTGCCAGCAGCTCTGGGGGGGCAGTCTCTGGGGCCAACGTCCTGACTTTC.

The chain joins TRBV7-8 to TRBJ2-7; 8 bases are shared with TRBD1. V dropped 5 bases and J dropped 3; count of bases not matched to a gene: 9. The CDR3 is 15 amino acids. The germline gives CDR1 SGHVS, CDR2 FQNEAQ. The CDR3 protein is CASSIPLGTGYEQYF. CDR3 nucleotides: TGTGCCAGCAGCATACCGCTGGGGACAGGCTACGAGCAGTACTTC. Complete variable domain (other parts from reference TRBV7-8 and TRBJ2-7): GAGVSQSPRYKVAKRGQDVALRCDPISGHVSLFWYQQALGQGPEFLTYFQNEAQLDKSGLPSDRFFAERPEGSVSTLKIQRTQQEDSAVYLCASSIPLGTGYEQYFGPGTRLTVT.

The genes are TRBV5-1 and TRBJ1-2; 7 nucleotides match TRBD1. This CDR3 has 13 residues. J gave up 8 bases and V 9 bases, and 13 bases lay outside the gene matches. Germline CDR1 and CDR2: SGHRS and YFSETQ. The CDR3 nucleotides are TGCGCCACCGCCTTGCAGGGGGGCATGGGCTACACCTTC. Its translation is CATALQGGMGYTF.

The chain carries TRBV5-1 and TRBJ2-1; D is ambiguous. Germline lookup yields CDR1 SGHRS and CDR2 YFSETQ. This CDR3 has 16 residues. V was cut by 2 bases and J by 5 bases, with 17 bases left in between. The CDR3 protein is CASSFQSQARDNEQFF. CDR3 DNA sequence: TGCGCCAGCAGCTTCCAGTCTCAAGCTCGGGACAATGAGCAGTTCTTC. Full variable domain (missing parts from reference TRBV5-1 and TRBJ2-1): KAGVTQTPRYLIKTRGQQVTLSCSPISGHRSVSWYQQTPGQGLQFLFEYFSETQRNKGNFPGRFSGRQFSNSRSEMNVSTLELGDSALYLCASSFQSQARDNEQFFGPGTRLTVL.

The chain joins TRBV9 to TRBJ1-5, with D perhaps matching TRBD1 (5 bases). The length of the CDR3 is 14 residues. The germline gives CDR1 SGDLS, CDR2 YYNGEE. Between the trimmed V and J ends, which lost 0 bases and 7 bases, there was a span of 11 bases. As DNA, the CDR3 is TGTGCCAGCAGCGTAGTTGGGGAGGGGCAGCCCCAGCATTTT. Residues: CASSVVGEGQPQHF.

There are a few counts of this clone. This chain joins TRBV4-3 and TRBJ2-1; 7 bases match TRBD2. This CDR3 is 18 amino acids long. Germline values: CDR1 LGHNA, CDR2 YSLEER. V gave up 1 base and J gave up 7 bases; unmatched junction bases: 16. CDR3 residues: CASSQATRAGSGRNEQFF. As DNA, the CDR3 is TGCGCCAGCAGCCAAGCCACCAGAGCGGGGTCAGGGAGAAATGAGCAGTTCTTC.

This chain links TRBV28 with TRBJ2-3, with TRBD1 identical over 10 bases. Germline V lookup: CDR1 MDHEN, CDR2 SYDVKM. The CDR3 contains 14 residues. The V gene end was trimmed by 10 bases and the J gene end by 0 bases; junction bases not matched to a gene: 4. The CDR3 DNA is TGTGCCACCGAGGGACAGGGGAGCACAGATACGCAGTATTTT. The encoded protein is CATEGQGSTDTQYF.

The CDR3 loop is CASSLGGAGVGNEQFF. CDR3 bases: TGTGCCAGCAGCTTAGGTGGGGCGGGGGTTGGCAATGAGCAGTTCTTC. V and J are TRBV5-4 and TRBJ2-1, with 7 nucleotides matching TRBD2. This CDR3 comprises 16 residues. Per germline, CDR1 SGHNT and CDR2 YYREEE (reference sequence). The V and J ends lost 2 bases and 6 bases, in that order; junction bases with no gene match: 11.

This clone occurred a few times. DNA for the CDR3: TGTGCCAGTTCTGACTCGACACAGGGGGTAATGACTGAAGCTTTCTTT. It specifies CASSDSTQGVMTEAFF. The chain is built from TRBV19 and TRBJ1-1; 8 bases fit TRBD1. The germline V gene has CDR1 LNHDA and CDR2 SQIVND (reference sequence). V lost 8 bases, J lost 5 bases, and 16 bases stayed unmatched. CDR3 length: 16 residues.

The chain links TRBV19 to TRBJ2-2, with TRBD1 identical over 7 bases. V lost 3 bases to trimming and J lost 3 bases; unmatched junction nucleotides: 4. Germline CDR1 reads LNHDA; CDR2 reads SQIVND (reference sequence). The CDR3 runs to 15 residues. CDR3 nucleotides: TGTGCCAGTAGTATCCGACAGGGTTACACCGGGGAGCTGTTTTTT. Translating gives CASSIRQGYTGELFF.